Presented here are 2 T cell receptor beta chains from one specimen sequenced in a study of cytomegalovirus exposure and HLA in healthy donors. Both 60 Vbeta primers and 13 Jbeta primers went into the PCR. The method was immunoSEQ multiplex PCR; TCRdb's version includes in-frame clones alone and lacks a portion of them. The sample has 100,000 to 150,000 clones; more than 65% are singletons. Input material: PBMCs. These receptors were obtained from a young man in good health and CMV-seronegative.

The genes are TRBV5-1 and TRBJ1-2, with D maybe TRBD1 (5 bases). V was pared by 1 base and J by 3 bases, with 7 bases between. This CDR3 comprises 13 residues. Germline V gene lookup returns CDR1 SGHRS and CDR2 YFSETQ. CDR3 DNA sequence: TGCGCCAGCAGCTTGCAAGGGGACTATGGCTACACCTTC. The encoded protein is CASSLQGDYGYTF. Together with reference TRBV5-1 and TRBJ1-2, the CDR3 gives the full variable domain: KAGVTQTPRYLIKTRGQQVTLSCSPISGHRSVSWYQQTPGQGLQFLFEYFSETQRNKGNFPGRFSGRQFSNSRSEMNVSTLELGDSALYLCASSLQGDYGYTFGSGTRLTVV.

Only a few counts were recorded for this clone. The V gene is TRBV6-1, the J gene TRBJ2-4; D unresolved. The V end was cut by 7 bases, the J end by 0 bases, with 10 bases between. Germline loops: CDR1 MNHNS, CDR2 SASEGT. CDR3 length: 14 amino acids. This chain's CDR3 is CASNPRVAKNIQYF. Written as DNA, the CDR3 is TGTGCCAGCAACCCCCGGGTAGCCAAAAACATTCAGTACTTC.